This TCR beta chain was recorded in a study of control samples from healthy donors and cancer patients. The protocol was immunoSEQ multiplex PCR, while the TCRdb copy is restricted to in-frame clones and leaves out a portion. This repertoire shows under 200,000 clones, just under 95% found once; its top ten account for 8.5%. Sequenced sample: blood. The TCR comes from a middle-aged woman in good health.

For the CDR3, the DNA is TGTGCCAGCAGCTTTGCAGGGGGGGACACTGAAGCTTTCTTT. It yields the protein CASSFAGGDTEAFF. V and J are TRBV5-4 and TRBJ1-1; TRBD1 matches at 7 bases. V was pared by 2 bases and J by 3 bases, with 4 bases of the junction left unmatched. The V gene's germline CDR1 is SGHNT and CDR2 YYREEE (reference sequence). This CDR3 has 14 residues.